This T cell receptor beta chain stems from a study of blood T cell repertoires in COVID-19. Study-wide background: The samples span acute and convalescent COVID-19 from the United States, Italy and Spain. T cells, B-cell-depleted T cells, or PBMCs supplied cDNA or gDNA.

Those enrolled in Seattle joined during active infection and were followed longitudinally afterward. Using immunoSEQ multiplex PCR, the repertoire was profiled, and TCRdb retains in-frame clones only, with some absent. There are approximately 250,000 clones in the sample; approximately 88% occur only once, and roughly 10% lies in the top ten. CDR3 size: 13 residues. Germline lookup yields CDR1 MNHEY and CDR2 SVGEGT. Trimming shortened V by 2 bases and J by 8 bases, and 9 bases separated the two germline ends. The receptor's source is a woman in her 70s with COVID-19, enrolled during active disease. Sequencing was performed on peripheral blood. The chain carries TRBV6-2 or TRBV6-3 and TRBJ2-2, with D tentatively TRBD2 (5 bases). CDR3 DNA: TGTGCCAGCAGTTACGTCCGGACTGGGGAGCTGTTTTTT. It translates to CASSYVRTGELFF.